This T cell receptor (beta chain) was observed in a study of Tregs in tolerant kidney transplant recipients. Before regulatory T cell sorting, thawed PBMCs rested overnight at 37°C in around 180 IU/ml IL-2. V was pared by 5 bases and J by 0 bases, with 17 bases between. This CDR3 spans 16 amino acids. The germline V gene encodes CDR1 SGHNT and CDR2 YYREEE (reference sequence). Assay used: immunoSEQ multiplex PCR; TCRdb lists only in-frame clones, some missing. The sample lists about 15,000 clones, around 80% occurring once. The sample consisted of Tregs from blood, taken before the transplant. This receptor was taken from a human donor who received a combined kidney and bone marrow transplant. This chain joins TRBV5-4 and TRBJ2-5; no reliable D call. This chain's CDR3 is CASSRSSLLYQETQYF. The DNA for the CDR3 is TGTGCCAGCAGTAGATCTAGTTTGTTGTACCAAGAGACCCAGTACTTC.